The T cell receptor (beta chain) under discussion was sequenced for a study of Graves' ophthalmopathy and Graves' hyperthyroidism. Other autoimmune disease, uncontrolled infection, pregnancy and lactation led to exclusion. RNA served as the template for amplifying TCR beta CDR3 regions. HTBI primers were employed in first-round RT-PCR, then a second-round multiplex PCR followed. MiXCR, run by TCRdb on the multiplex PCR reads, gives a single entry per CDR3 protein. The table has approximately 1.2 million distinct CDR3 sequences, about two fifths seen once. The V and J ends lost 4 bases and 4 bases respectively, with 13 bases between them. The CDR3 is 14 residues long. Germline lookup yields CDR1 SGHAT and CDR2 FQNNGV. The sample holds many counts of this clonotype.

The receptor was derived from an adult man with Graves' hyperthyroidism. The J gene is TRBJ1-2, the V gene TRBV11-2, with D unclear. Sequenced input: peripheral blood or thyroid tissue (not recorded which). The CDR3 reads CASSWGPRSYGYTF. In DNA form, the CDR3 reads TGTGCCAGCAGCTGGGGTCCACGAAGCTATGGCTACACCTTC.